This T cell receptor (beta chain) was profiled in a study of blood T cell repertoires in COVID-19 (dated by TCRdb to 2018 to 2021). A note on the overall study: Collaborator samples came from the United States, Italy and Spain and covered acute and convalescent phases of COVID-19. Samples were obtained from the ongoing ImmuneRACE study (first 160 participants) and from over 1,000 subjects provided by 6 global collaborators. A freely available public database, intended as a resource for researchers studying the immune response to SARS-CoV-2, is where the repertoires were released. Where available, HLA class I and class II types were obtained from metadata supplied by the sample provider rather than from assay-based typing. The sample metadata nearly always contained a de-identified subject ID, COVID-19 status, age in years and sex. The dataset comprised deeply sampled blood TCRbeta repertoires from subjects exposed to, actively infected with, or recovered from COVID-19. The material from the prospective study consisted of cDNA or gDNA derived from T cells, B-cell-depleted T cells, or PBMCs.

Germline trimming amounts to 3 bases on V and 1 base on J, with 8 as the count of junction bases outside the gene matches. CDR1 and CDR2 were assigned from the germline V gene as LGHNA and YNFKEQ. Including the terminal cysteine and phenylalanine, the CDR3 comprises 18 residues. Only CDR3 DNA remains: 54 bases, in frame from the first base. In the prospective study, participants were about 18 to 95 years old, resided in fewer than 25 geographic areas of the United States, and were enrolled through a virtual design. In the prospective study, participants were assigned to cohorts based on the clinical history participants reported in a screening survey and a study questionnaire. ImmuneRACE Cohort 3 recovered participants were defined by two consecutive negative NP/OP PCR tests, healthcare professional clearance, or symptom resolution. Mobile phlebotomists in the prospective study collected whole blood, serum and a nasopharyngeal or oropharyngeal swab from every participant. Participants in the prospective study had the option to provide additional blood draws and questionnaires over a roughly 2-month period. Blood samples from the prospective study were shipped frozen or at room temperature prior to DNA extraction.

This clone was counted between two and nine times. This receptor's antigen is unknown. No base quality values were provided; no much bigger clone lies one nucleotide off. TCRbeta CDR3 regions were amplified from genomic DNA by means of the immunoSEQ Assay, a bias-controlled multiplex PCR. Per the source publication's procedure: Within the assay, amplification of reference gene primers was used to estimate how many nucleated cells each sample contained. To quantify the absolute abundance of each unique TCRbeta CDR3 rearrangement, sequence reads were collapsed and filtered. Productive Simpson clonality was computed per sample as the square root of Simpson's diversity index over productive rearrangements. Imported from immuneACCESS, the table was reduced by TCRdb to in-frame sequences with V and J called. These copies leave out some clones; in studies compared against another copy, an unresolved V gene accounts for under half, and the cause of the remainder is not known. V and J calls and clone size come straight from that table; D and trimming were deduced from the DNA. The sample includes hundreds of thousands of clones, with about nine tenths observed a single time. The ten largest clones represent about 4.2% of the sample.

Study-wide conclusions, independent of this receptor: The amount of clinical and demographic metadata varied by source and participant and was provided uncurated.

The sample was PBMCs or T cells enriched from blood (not recorded which). Recombination joined TRBV4-2 with TRBJ2-1, with 11 middle bases fitting TRBD2. The source of this sequence is a man aged 25-45 years who had recovered from COVID-19. The CDR3 has the sequence CASSHGASGRWSYNEQFF. The bases are TGTGCCAGCAGCCATGGGGCTAGCGGGAGGTGGTCCTACAATGAGCAGTTCTTC.